This TCR beta chain was captured by sequencing in a study of cytomegalovirus exposure and HLA in healthy donors. Study findings and constraints: Other equally common chains were less clonally expanded than HLA-associated TCR beta chains, a later analysis showed.

For this clone: The target antigen is unknown.

Germline V CDR1 and CDR2: SGDLS, YYNGEE. The V and J ends lost 0 bases and 1 base, in that order; junction bases with no gene match: 4. CDR3 length: 15 amino acids. It was with 60 Vbeta and 13 Jbeta primers that the PCR ran. TCRdb's table, derived via immunoSEQ multiplex PCR, lists solely in-frame clones and lacks some. This sample contains 130,000 or so clones. Material: PBMCs. The V call is TRBV9, the J call TRBJ2-7; 7 nucleotides align to TRBD2. The sequence derives from a woman aged 35 to 49 in good health and CMV-seropositive. CDR3 sequence (DNA): TGTGCCAGCAGCGTAGGGGAGGGGTTGTCCTACGAGCAGTACTTC. Its protein is CASSVGEGLSYEQYF.